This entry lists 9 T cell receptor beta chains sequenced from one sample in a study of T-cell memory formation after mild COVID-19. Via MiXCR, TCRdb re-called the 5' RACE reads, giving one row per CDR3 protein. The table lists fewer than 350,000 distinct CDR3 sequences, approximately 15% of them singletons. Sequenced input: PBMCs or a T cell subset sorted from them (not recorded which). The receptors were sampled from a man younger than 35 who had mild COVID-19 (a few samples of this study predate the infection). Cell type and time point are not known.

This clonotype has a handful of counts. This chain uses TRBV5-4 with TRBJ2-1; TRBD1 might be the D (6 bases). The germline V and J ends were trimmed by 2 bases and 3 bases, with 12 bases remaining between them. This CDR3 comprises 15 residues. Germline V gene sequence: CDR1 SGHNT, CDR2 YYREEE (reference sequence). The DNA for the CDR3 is TGTGCCAGCAGCTTAGGGGACACCAGCTACAATGAGCAGTTCTTC. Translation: CASSLGDTSYNEQFF.

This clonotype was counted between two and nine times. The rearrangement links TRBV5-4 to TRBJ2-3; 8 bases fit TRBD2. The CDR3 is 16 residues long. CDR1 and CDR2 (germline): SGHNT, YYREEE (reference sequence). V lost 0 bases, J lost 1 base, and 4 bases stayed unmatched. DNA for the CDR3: TGTGCCAGCAGCTTGGCCGGACTAGCAGGCACAGATACGCAGTATTTT. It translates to CASSLAGLAGTDTQYF. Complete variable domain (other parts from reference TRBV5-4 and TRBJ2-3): ETGVTQSPTHLIKTRGQQVTLRCSSQSGHNTVSWYQQALGQGPQFIFQYYREEENGRGNFPPRFSGLQFPNYSSELNVNALELDDSALYLCASSLAGLAGTDTQYFGPGTRLTVL.

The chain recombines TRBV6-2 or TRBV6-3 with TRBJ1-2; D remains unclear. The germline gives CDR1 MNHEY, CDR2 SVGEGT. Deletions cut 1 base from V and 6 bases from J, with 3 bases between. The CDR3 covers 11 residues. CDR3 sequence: CASSYLDGYTF. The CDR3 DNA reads TGTGCCAGCAGTTACTTGGATGGCTACACCTTC.

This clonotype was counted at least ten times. In nucleotides, the CDR3 is TGCGCCAGCAGCCCCCAAGGGTCGGGGGAGCTGTTTTTT. This encodes CASSPQGSGELFF. This sequence joins TRBV5-1 and TRBJ2-2; D is uncertain. The CDR3 covers 13 residues. V gave up 4 bases and J gave up 8 bases, with 12 bases separating them. The germline CDR1 and CDR2 sequences are SGHRS and YFSETQ.

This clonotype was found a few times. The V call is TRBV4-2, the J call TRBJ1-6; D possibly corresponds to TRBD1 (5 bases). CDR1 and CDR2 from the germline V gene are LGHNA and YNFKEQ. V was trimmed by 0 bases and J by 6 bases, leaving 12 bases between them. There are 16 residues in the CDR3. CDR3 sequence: CASSQDLLGLNSPLHF. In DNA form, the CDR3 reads TGTGCCAGCAGCCAAGACCTCCTGGGGCTTAATTCACCCCTCCACTTT.

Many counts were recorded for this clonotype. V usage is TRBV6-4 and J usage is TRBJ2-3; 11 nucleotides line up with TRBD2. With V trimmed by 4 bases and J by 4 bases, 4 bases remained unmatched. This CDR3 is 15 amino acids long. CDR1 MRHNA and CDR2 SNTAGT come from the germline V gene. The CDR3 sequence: CASSANSGGADTQYF. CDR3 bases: TGTGCCAGCAGTGCGAATAGCGGGGGGGCAGATACGCAGTATTTT.

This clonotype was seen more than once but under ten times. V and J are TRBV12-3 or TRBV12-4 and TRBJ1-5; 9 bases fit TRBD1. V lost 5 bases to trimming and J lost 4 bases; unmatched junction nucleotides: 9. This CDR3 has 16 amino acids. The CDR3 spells CASSSGQGSQNQPQHF. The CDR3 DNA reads TGTGCCAGCAGTAGTGGACAGGGGTCTCAAAATCAGCCCCAGCATTTT.

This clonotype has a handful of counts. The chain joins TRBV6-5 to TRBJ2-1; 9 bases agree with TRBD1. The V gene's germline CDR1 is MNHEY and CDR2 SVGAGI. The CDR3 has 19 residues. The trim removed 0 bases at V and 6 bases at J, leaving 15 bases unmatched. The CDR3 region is CASSYSTGGLGRKVNEQFF. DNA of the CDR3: TGTGCCAGCAGTTACTCGACAGGGGGGCTCGGACGGAAAGTCAATGAGCAGTTCTTC.

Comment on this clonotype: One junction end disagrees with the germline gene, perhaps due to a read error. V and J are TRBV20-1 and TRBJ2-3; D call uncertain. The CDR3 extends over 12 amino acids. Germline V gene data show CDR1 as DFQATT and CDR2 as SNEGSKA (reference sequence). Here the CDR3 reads CSASASTDTQCF. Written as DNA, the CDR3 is TGCAGTGCTAGCGCGTCCACAGATACGCAGTGTTTT.